A single sample is the source of the 5 T cell receptor beta chains below, sequenced in a study of T cell changes during pregnancy in multiple sclerosis. Measured with immunoSEQ multiplex PCR; TCRdb has only the in-frame clones, and not every one. Of roughly 49,000 clones listed, roughly 93% are singletons. Material: CD8+ T cells from peripheral blood mononuclear cells, obtained after pregnancy. These receptors originate from a female donor with multiple sclerosis, enrolled in a pregnancy study.

The rearrangement uses TRBV4-1 and TRBJ2-7; the D is unclear. V lost 4 bases and J 1 base, leaving 11 bases between the germline ends. The CDR3 sequence is 14 residues long. Looked up from germline, CDR1 is MGHRA and CDR2 is YSYEKL. CDR3 bases: TGCGCCAGCAGCCCTATACTCGGGTCCTACGAGCAGTACTTC. Residues: CASSPILGSYEQYF.

The chain couples TRBV6-1 to TRBJ1-4; D is uncertain. Germline V gene data show CDR1 as MNHNS and CDR2 as SASEGT. Trimming shortened V by 7 bases and J by 1 base, and 7 bases separated the two germline ends. The CDR3 is 13 residues long. For the CDR3, the DNA is TGTGCCAGCAACGAGGAAACTAATGAAAAACTGTTTTTT. As protein: CASNEETNEKLFF.

This chain connects TRBV4-1 to TRBJ2-1; D is perhaps TRBD1 (5 bases). This CDR3 has 13 amino acids. The germline V gene encodes CDR1 MGHRA and CDR2 YSYEKL. The V gene lost 6 bases and the J gene lost 3 bases, with 9 bases spanning the gap. CDR3 amino acids: CASRGTGYNEQFF. The CDR3 coding sequence is TGCGCCAGCAGAGGCACAGGCTACAATGAGCAGTTCTTC.

The table lists this clone with a few counts. This chain links TRBV4-1 with TRBJ1-2; D gene uncertain. The CDR3 totals 11 residues. Germline assignment: CDR1 MGHRA and CDR2 YSYEKL. V was cut by 1 base and J by 11 bases, with 8 bases left in between. The CDR3 DNA follows: TGCGCCAGCAGCCAAGGAGGTCCTTACACCTTC. Amino acids: CASSQGGPYTF.

The gene calls are TRBV28 and TRBJ2-7; 10 positions match TRBD1. The CDR3 consists of 16 residues. The V gene end was trimmed by 3 bases and the J gene end by 5 bases; junction bases not matched to a gene: 10. Germline V gives CDR1 MDHEN, CDR2 SYDVKM. For the CDR3, the DNA is TGTGCCAGCAGTTTCCTACTGGGACAGGGGCTAAACGAGCAGTACTTC. Translating gives CASSFLLGQGLNEQYF.